The source of this TCR beta chain is a study of blood T cell repertoires in COVID-19. Looking at the study overall: The study drew acute and convalescent COVID-19 samples from the United States, Italy and Spain.

In the authors' methods: Amplification of reference gene primers was used by the study to estimate nucleated cell counts. The protocol was immunoSEQ multiplex PCR, while the TCRdb copy is restricted to in-frame clones and leaves out a portion. V, J and clone size are those of that table, while D and trimming were read from the DNA. The table includes 15,000 to 20,000 clones, just under 95% detected once. The sequencing input was peripheral blood. The clonotype originates from a human donor in a cohort sampled during active COVID-19.

DNA for the CDR3: TGCGCCAGCAGCCAAGATGGACAGGGGTATCAGCCCCAGCATTTT. It is translated as CASSQDGQGYQPQHF. V gene TRBV4-1 combines with J gene TRBJ1-5; 9 positions agree with TRBD1. V dropped 0 bases and J dropped 5; count of bases not matched to a gene: 2. This CDR3 contains 15 residues. The germline V gene has CDR1 MGHRA and CDR2 YSYEKL.